Below, 20 T cell receptor beta chains from the same sample are listed, as sequenced in a study of siplizumab effects on memory and regulatory T cells. The data were produced by immunoSEQ multiplex PCR, yet TCRdb's version contains in-frame clones alone and is incomplete. The data contain some 97,000 clones, less than 95% of them singletons. Sequenced: Tregs sorted from blood. The receptors shown here come from a human donor in good health.

This sequence joins TRBV7-9 and TRBJ1-4, with a weak D call TRBD1 (6 bases). Trimming shortened V by 6 bases and J by 4 bases, and 9 bases separated the two germline ends. CDR1 is SEHNR and CDR2 is FQNEAQ in the germline V gene (reference sequence). The CDR3 extends over 13 amino acids. The CDR3, as DNA: TGTGCCAGCAGGCAGGGGAATAATGAAAAACTGTTTTTT. It specifies CASRQGNNEKLFF.

The chain links TRBV6-1 to TRBJ2-7, with no clear D. With 9 bases removed from V and 3 bases from J, the gap between germline ends came to 9 bases. The CDR3 contains 11 residues. The germline V gene has CDR1 MNHNS and CDR2 SASEGT. The CDR3: CASLAFYEQYF. DNA for the CDR3: TGTGCCAGTCTCGCCTTCTACGAGCAGTACTTC.

The chain carries TRBV28 and TRBJ1-1; D call uncertain. CDR3 length: 15 amino acids. Trimming cost V 3 bases and J 0 bases, with 11 bases left between them. CDR1 and CDR2 (germline): MDHEN, SYDVKM. Written as DNA, the CDR3 is TGTGCCAGCAGTTTTCCTTCTAAGATGAACACTGAAGCTTTCTTT. This gives the protein CASSFPSKMNTEAFF.

This chain uses TRBV19 with TRBJ1-5; D unresolved. V shed 10 bases and J shed 7 bases, with 20 bases lying between them. The CDR3 runs to 14 residues. Looked up from germline, CDR1 is LNHDA and CDR2 is SQIVND (reference sequence). CDR3: CATTISGVTQPQHF. The CDR3 bases are TGTGCCACTACTATTTCGGGTGTAACCCAGCCCCAGCATTTT.

The chain carries TRBV9 and TRBJ2-1, with D unresolved. The germline V gene has CDR1 SGDLS and CDR2 YYNGEE. Trimming stripped 4 bases from V and 4 bases from J, with 9 bases between. This CDR3 comprises 13 residues. CDR3 residues: CASSRLLYNEQFF. The CDR3 nucleotides read TGTGCCAGCAGCCGCCTACTATACAATGAGCAGTTCTTC.

The gene calls are TRBV28 and TRBJ2-5; D perhaps matches TRBD1 (6 bases). Trimming removed 10 bases from V and 4 bases from J, with 16 bases in between. The CDR3 spans 13 residues. Germline CDR1 is MDHEN and CDR2 is SYDVKM. CDR3: CATKPGAGETQYF. The DNA of the CDR3 is TGTGCCACGAAACCAGGGGCAGGAGAGACCCAGTACTTC.

This clone has a single count. V usage is TRBV5-6 and J usage is TRBJ1-1; 7 bases agree with TRBD1. Germline trimming cut 2 bases from V and 0 bases from J; bases unmatched to any gene: 7. The CDR3 loop spans 16 amino acids. Germline V lookup: CDR1 SGHDT, CDR2 YYEEEE. Here the CDR3 DNA reads TGTGCCAGCAGCTTCAGGACAGGAGCCATGAACACTGAAGCTTTCTTT. Protein product: CASSFRTGAMNTEAFF.

With regard to this clone: The junction differs from germline at one of its ends, possibly a read error. This chain uses TRBV6-5 with TRBJ1-2; D gene ambiguous. Germline CDR1 reads MNHEY; CDR2 reads SVGAGI. The CDR3 runs to 11 residues. DNA for the CDR3: TGTGCCGGCAGGAACAACTATGGCTACACCTTC. Its protein is CAGRNNYGYTF.

The chain is built from TRBV28 and TRBJ2-5, with D hard to call. CDR1 MDHEN and CDR2 SYDVKM come from the germline V gene. The germline V and J ends were trimmed by 10 bases and 5 bases, with 11 bases remaining between them. The CDR3 extends over 11 amino acids. CDR3 sequence reads: CAISQRETQYF. The CDR3 nucleotides are TGTGCCATCTCCCAAAGGGAGACCCAGTACTTC.

The rearrangement links TRBV7-2 to TRBJ2-7, with D perhaps matching TRBD2 (5 bases). Germline-derived CDR1 and CDR2 are SGHTA and FQGNSA. The CDR3 is 12 amino acids. Trimming took off 5 bases at V and 2 bases at J, with 7 bases between the two ends. CDR3 nucleotide sequence: TGTGCCAGCAGCCAGACTACCTACGAGCAGTACTTC. Protein sequence: CASSQTTYEQYF.

The V call is TRBV15, the J call TRBJ1-2; possibly TRBD1 for D (6 bases). Deletions cut 0 bases from V and 5 bases from J, with 13 bases between. The CDR3 length is 15 residues. The germline CDR1 and CDR2 sequences are LNHNV and YYDKDF (reference sequence). The CDR3 here is CATSRETGAGYGYTF. Written as DNA, the CDR3 is TGTGCCACCAGCAGAGAGACGGGGGCAGGGTATGGCTACACCTTC.

This clone was counted once. J is TRBJ2-7 and V is TRBV18, with 13 bases matching TRBD2. Germline V gene lookup returns CDR1 KGHSH and CDR2 LQKENI. CDR3 length equals 17 residues. Trimming cost V 3 bases and J 4 bases; bases outside gene matches: 9. The CDR3 spells CASSPRTSGSWVYEQYF. DNA of the CDR3: TGTGCCAGCTCACCTAGGACTAGCGGGAGTTGGGTGTACGAGCAGTACTTC. The full variable domain, completed using reference TRBV18 and TRBJ2-7, is NAGVMQNPRHLVRRRGQEARLRCSPMKGHSHVYWYRQLPEEGLKFMVYLQKENIIDESGMPKERFSAEFPKEGPSILRIQQVVRGDSAAYFCASSPRTSGSWVYEQYFGPGTRLTVT.

This rearrangement joins TRBV11-2 to TRBJ2-5, with 11 nucleotides matching TRBD2. V lost 5 bases to trimming and J lost 5 bases; unmatched junction nucleotides: 10. Germline CDR1 and CDR2: SGHAT and FQNNGV. The CDR3 sequence is 16 residues long. The CDR3 spells CASSLLAGALAETQYF. The DNA for the CDR3 is TGTGCCAGCAGCCTACTAGCGGGAGCGCTGGCGGAGACCCAGTACTTC. Looking up the rest from reference TRBV11-2 and TRBJ2-5 gives the full variable domain: EAGVAQSPRYKIIEKRQSVAFWCNPISGHATLYWYQQILGQGPKLLIQFQNNGVVDDSQLPKDRFSAERLKGVDSTLKIQPAKLEDSAVYLCASSLLAGALAETQYFGPGTRLLVL.

This sequence joins TRBV29-1 and TRBJ2-7, with D perhaps assigned TRBD1 or TRBD2 (6 bases each). CDR1 and CDR2 from the germline V gene are SQVTM and ANQGSEA. This CDR3 comprises 13 residues. As DNA, the CDR3 is TGCAGGGCTAACAGGGAGGCTTACTACGAGCAGTACTTC. Protein: CRANREAYYEQYF.

V usage is TRBV5-1 and J usage is TRBJ2-1; the match to TRBD2 covers 7 bases. From germline, CDR1 is SGHRS and CDR2 YFSETQ. The length of the CDR3 is 17 residues. V shed 1 base, J shed 1 base, and the junction held 8 bases outside the gene matches. The CDR3 DNA sequence: TGCGCCAGCAGCTTGACGGGAGGACCCTATTCCTACAATGAGCAGTTCTTC. Amino acid sequence: CASSLTGGPYSYNEQFF.

The chain couples TRBV7-3 to TRBJ2-1; TRBD2 agrees at 9 bases. Germline-derived CDR1 and CDR2 are SGHTA and FQGTGA. CDR3 length: 14 amino acids. The V segment lost 8 bases and the J segment 5 bases; nucleotides outside the gene matches: 7. The CDR3 bases are TGTGCCAGCGCACAGACTAGCGGACACAATGAGCAGTTCTTC. Its translation: CASAQTSGHNEQFF. Full variable domain (remainder filled in from reference TRBV7-3 and TRBJ2-1): GAGVSQTPSNKVTEKGKYVELRCDPISGHTALYWYRQSLGQGPEFLIYFQGTGAADDSGLPNDRFFAVRPEGSVSTLKIQRTERGDSAVYLCASAQTSGHNEQFFGPGTRLTVL.

The chain uses TRBV5-4 and TRBJ1-1; 9 nucleotides line up with TRBD1. CDR1 and CDR2 (germline): SGHNT, YYREEE (reference sequence). The CDR3 runs 13 residues. Germline trimming cut 0 bases from V and 8 bases from J; bases unmatched to any gene: 2. CDR3 nucleotide sequence: TGTGCCAGCAGCTTGGGTGGGACAGGGGAAGCTTTCTTT. Translation gives CASSLGGTGEAFF. Complete variable domain (other parts from reference TRBV5-4 and TRBJ1-1): ETGVTQSPTHLIKTRGQQVTLRCSSQSGHNTVSWYQQALGQGPQFIFQYYREEENGRGNFPPRFSGLQFPNYSSELNVNALELDDSALYLCASSLGGTGEAFFGQGTRLTVV.

This chain's CDR3 is CASSRLEGSSGANVLTF. The CDR3 DNA follows: TGCGCCAGCAGCCGCTTAGAGGGTTCCTCTGGGGCCAACGTCCTGACTTTC. This chain connects TRBV4-1 to TRBJ2-6, with a tentative D call TRBD2 (5 bases). Trimming removed 4 bases at V and 0 bases at J, with 13 bases between. The CDR3 has 17 amino acids. From germline, CDR1 is MGHRA and CDR2 YSYEKL.

CDR3 nucleotide sequence: TGCAGCACACGGGACAGGGGTTCCCGCGAGCAGTACTTC. It yields the protein CSTRDRGSREQYF. The chain uses TRBV29-1 and TRBJ2-7; TRBD1 agrees at 10 bases. In germline, CDR1 is SQVTM, CDR2 ANQGSEA. V lost 8 bases and J lost 6; bases outside the gene matches: 10. The CDR3 consists of 13 residues.

This clone was counted a few times. The genes are TRBV6-1 and TRBJ1-5; no clear D gene. The CDR3 consists of 14 residues. Per germline, CDR1 MNHNS and CDR2 SASEGT. V dropped 8 bases and J dropped 2 bases, with 13 bases sitting between them. CDR3 coding DNA: TGTGCCAGCTCCCGGACTGGGGGCAATCAGCCCCAGCATTTT. Protein product: CASSRTGGNQPQHF.